This T cell receptor beta chain is drawn from a study of blood T cells in healthy people across ages. Alongside a J-beta primer mix, a sample-barcoded 5' primer served in a second PCR lasting about 7 to 11 cycles. TCRdb re-derived calls from the 5' RACE reads in MiXCR, one entry per CDR3 protein. The table shows 800,000 to 1,300,000 distinct CDR3 sequences, with approximately 25% occurring only once. With 4 bases removed from V and 4 bases from J, the gap between germline ends came to 18 bases. The CDR3 has 17 amino acids. Looked up from germline, CDR1 is KGHDR and CDR2 is SFDVKD. The same sample was also studied in work on T cells of mothers and their children. From that paper: The TCR beta CDR3 read count exceeded 8.5 million for each mother and was a few million for each child. The analysis detected no persistent microchimeric T cell clones.

V is TRBV24-1 and J is TRBJ1-4, with D tentatively TRBD1 (6 bases). The source material was blood. This receptor was obtained from a girl aged 2-15 years in good health. CDR3 sequence: CATSDPLDRTINEKLFF. The CDR3 DNA follows: TGTGCCACCAGTGACCCTTTGGACAGAACGATTAATGAAAAACTGTTTTTT.